Each of the 10 T cell receptor beta chains below was sequenced from the same sample in a study of T cells after yellow fever vaccination. TCRdb re-called the 5' RACE reads through MiXCR, storing one row per CDR3 protein. Of 250,000 to 300,000 distinct CDR3 sequences listed, about an eighth were seen once; the top ten hold roughly 0.5%. Sample: CD4+ T cells sorted from PBMCs, taken 45 days after the yellow fever booster vaccination. The receptors shown here come from a man in his thirties or forties who received the YFV17D yellow fever vaccine.

V is TRBV29-1 and J is TRBJ2-1; D possibly uses TRBD1 or TRBD2 (5 bases each). The CDR3 spans 14 residues. The germline gives CDR1 SQVTM, CDR2 ANQGSEA. The V end lost 8 bases, the J end lost 5 bases, and 19 bases lay between the germline ends. The CDR3 nucleotides read TGCAGCCATTACGGGGCCCGGGGCGACAATGAGCAGTTCTTC. Translation gives CSHYGARGDNEQFF.

This clonotype was found a few times. The V gene is TRBV20-1, the J gene TRBJ2-7, with 7 bases that match TRBD2. This CDR3 is 11 amino acids long. Germline V gene data show CDR1 as DFQATT and CDR2 as SNEGSKA (reference sequence). CDR3 in amino acids: CTGLRENEQYF. Here the CDR3 DNA reads TGCACAGGTTTGCGGGAGAATGAGCAGTACTTC.

The CDR3 region is CASSLSGRTGSGANVLTF. The CDR3 coding sequence is TGTGCCAGCAGTTTATCGGGCAGGACAGGGTCTGGGGCCAACGTCCTGACTTTC. The J gene is TRBJ2-6, the V gene TRBV27, with 8 nucleotides matching TRBD1. Germline CDR1 is MNHEY and CDR2 is SMNVEV (reference sequence). Losses at the gene ends were 0 bases for V and 1 base for J; bases not matched to a gene: 5. The CDR3 length is 18 residues.

This clonotype has more than one count but fewer than ten. The rearrangement links TRBV6-1 to TRBJ2-5, with 8 bases identical to TRBD1. This CDR3 has 13 residues. The trim removed 10 bases at V and 5 bases at J, leaving 9 bases unmatched. From germline, CDR1 is MNHNS and CDR2 SASEGT. The CDR3 nucleotides are TGTGCCACAGGGGGCACCTGGCAGGAGACCCAGTACTTC. Translation: CATGGTWQETQYF.

The J gene is TRBJ2-2, the V gene TRBV3-1; tentatively, D is TRBD2 (6 bases). Germline lookup yields CDR1 LGHDT and CDR2 YNNKEL (reference sequence). This CDR3 has 14 residues. Trimming shortened V by 2 bases and J by 4 bases, and 8 bases separated the two germline ends. CDR3: CASSQLGGTGELFF. The DNA for the CDR3 is TGTGCCAGCAGCCAACTGGGGGGCACCGGGGAGCTGTTTTTT.

The chain employs TRBV19 and TRBJ1-5, with TRBD1 identical over 10 bases. The V gene end was trimmed by 5 bases and the J gene end by 4 bases; junction bases not matched to a gene: 8. The germline gives CDR1 LNHDA, CDR2 SQIVND (reference sequence). The CDR3 totals 16 residues. As DNA, the CDR3 is TGTGCCAGTAGTTGGGGTGGACAGGGGGGAAATCAGCCCCAGCATTTT. Encoded protein: CASSWGGQGGNQPQHF.

This chain links TRBV7-2 with TRBJ2-7, with a weak D call TRBD2 (6 bases). Looked up from germline, CDR1 is SGHTA and CDR2 is FQGNSA. The CDR3 consists of 12 residues. V was cut by 7 bases and J by 6 bases, with 13 bases left in between. This chain's CDR3 is CASTEGTSEQYF. The DNA of the CDR3 is TGTGCCAGCACCGAGGGGACTTCCGAGCAGTACTTC.

The chain is built from TRBV7-9 and TRBJ1-3, with D perhaps matching TRBD1 (5 bases). Trimming removed 4 bases at V and 8 bases at J, with 24 bases between. This CDR3 region has 17 residues. Germline V gene data show CDR1 as SEHNR and CDR2 as FQNEAQ (reference sequence). This CDR3 is CASSSHWGDVEADTIYF. CDR3 sequence (DNA): TGTGCCAGCAGCTCCCACTGGGGGGACGTTGAGGCGGACACCATATATTTT.

The J gene is TRBJ1-1, the V gene TRBV11-2; the match to TRBD1 covers 7 bases. This CDR3 region has 15 residues. V gave up 5 bases and J gave up 1 base; unmatched junction bases: 7. Germline assignment: CDR1 SGHAT and CDR2 FQNNGV. Here the CDR3 reads CASSNQQGKNTEAFF. CDR3 nucleotide sequence: TGTGCCAGCAGCAACCAACAGGGGAAGAACACTGAAGCTTTCTTT. The full variable domain, with the rest looked up from reference TRBV11-2 and TRBJ1-1, is EAGVAQSPRYKIIEKRQSVAFWCNPISGHATLYWYQQILGQGPKLLIQFQNNGVVDDSQLPKDRFSAERLKGVDSTLKIQPAKLEDSAVYLCASSNQQGKNTEAFFGQGTRLTVV.

This clonotype has more than one count but fewer than ten. Here the CDR3 reads CASSSSGSPLHF. The CDR3 bases are TGTGCCAGCAGCTCGAGCGGTTCACCCCTCCACTTT. This sequence joins TRBV7-2 and TRBJ1-6, with D hard to call. This CDR3 comprises 12 residues. Trimming stripped 4 bases from V and 9 bases from J, with 7 bases between. Germline values: CDR1 SGHTA, CDR2 FQGNSA.